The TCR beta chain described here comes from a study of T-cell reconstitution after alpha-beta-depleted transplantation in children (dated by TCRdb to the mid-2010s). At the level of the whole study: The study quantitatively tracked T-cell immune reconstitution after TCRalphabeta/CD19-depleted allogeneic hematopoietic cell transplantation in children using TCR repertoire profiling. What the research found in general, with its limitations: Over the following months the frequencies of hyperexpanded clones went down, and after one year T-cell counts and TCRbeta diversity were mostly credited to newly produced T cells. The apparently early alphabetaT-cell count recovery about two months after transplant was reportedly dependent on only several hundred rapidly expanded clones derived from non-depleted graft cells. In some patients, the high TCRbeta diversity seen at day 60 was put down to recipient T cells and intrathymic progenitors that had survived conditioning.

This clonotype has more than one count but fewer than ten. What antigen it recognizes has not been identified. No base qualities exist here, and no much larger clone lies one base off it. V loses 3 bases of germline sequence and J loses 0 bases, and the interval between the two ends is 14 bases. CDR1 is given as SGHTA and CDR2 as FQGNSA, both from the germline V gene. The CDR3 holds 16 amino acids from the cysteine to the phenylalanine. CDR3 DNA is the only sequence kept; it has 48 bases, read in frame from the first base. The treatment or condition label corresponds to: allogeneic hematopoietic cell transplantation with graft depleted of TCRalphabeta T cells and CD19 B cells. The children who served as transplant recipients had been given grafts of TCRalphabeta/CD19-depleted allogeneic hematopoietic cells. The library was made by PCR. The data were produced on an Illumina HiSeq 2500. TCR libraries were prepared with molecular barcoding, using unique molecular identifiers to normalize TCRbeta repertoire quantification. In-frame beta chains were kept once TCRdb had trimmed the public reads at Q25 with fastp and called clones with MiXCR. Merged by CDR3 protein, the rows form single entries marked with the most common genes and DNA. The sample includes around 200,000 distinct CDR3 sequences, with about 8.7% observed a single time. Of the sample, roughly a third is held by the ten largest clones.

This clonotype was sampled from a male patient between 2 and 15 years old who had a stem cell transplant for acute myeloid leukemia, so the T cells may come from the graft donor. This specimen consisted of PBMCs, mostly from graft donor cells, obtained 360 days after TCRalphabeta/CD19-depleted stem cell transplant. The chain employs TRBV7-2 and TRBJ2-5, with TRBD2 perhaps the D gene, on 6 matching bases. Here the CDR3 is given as CASSLFPGSNQETQYF. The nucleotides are TGTGCCAGCAGCTTGTTCCCCGGGAGCAACCAAGAGACCCAGTACTTC.